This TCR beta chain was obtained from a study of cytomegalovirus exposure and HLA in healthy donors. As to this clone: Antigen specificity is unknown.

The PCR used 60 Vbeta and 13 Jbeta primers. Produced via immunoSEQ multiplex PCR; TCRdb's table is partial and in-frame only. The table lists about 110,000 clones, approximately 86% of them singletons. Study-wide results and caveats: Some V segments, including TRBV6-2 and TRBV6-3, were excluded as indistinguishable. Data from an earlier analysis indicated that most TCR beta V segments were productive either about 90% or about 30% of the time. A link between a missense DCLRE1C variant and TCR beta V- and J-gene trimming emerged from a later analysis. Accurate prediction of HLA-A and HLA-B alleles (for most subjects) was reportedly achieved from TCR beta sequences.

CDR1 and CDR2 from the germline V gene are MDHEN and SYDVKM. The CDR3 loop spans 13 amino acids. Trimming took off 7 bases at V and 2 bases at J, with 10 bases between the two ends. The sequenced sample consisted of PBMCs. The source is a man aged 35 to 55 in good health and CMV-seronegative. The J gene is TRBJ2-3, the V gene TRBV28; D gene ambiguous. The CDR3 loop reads CASNWQITDTQYF. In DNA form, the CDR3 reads TGTGCCAGCAATTGGCAGATCACAGATACGCAGTATTTT.